The entry below describes one T cell receptor (beta chain). This entry comes from a study of blood T cell repertoires in COVID-19. V lost 2 bases and J lost 8, with 10 bases in between. Germline CDR1 is SGHRS and CDR2 is YFSETQ. The CDR3 extends over 13 amino acids. Authors' methods: Amplified reference gene primers provided the basis for estimating nucleated cell counts. This table comes from immunoSEQ multiplex PCR, and its TCRdb copy is limited to in-frame clones, with some not included. The V and J calls and the clone size are those of that table, but D and trimming were determined from the DNA. The table records about 32,000 clones, 87% of them present only once.

Sequencing was carried out using peripheral blood. The clonotype comes from a man aged 50 to 59 with active or convalescent COVID-19. This chain connects TRBV5-1 to TRBJ1-4, with D hard to call. CDR3 in DNA: TGCGCCAGCAGCTTCACGGGTTTCGAAAAACTGTTTTTT. This gives the protein CASSFTGFEKLFF.